A selection of T cell receptor beta chains follows, all from one sample in a study of blood T cells in healthy people across ages. From the 5' RACE reads, TCRdb called clonotypes with MiXCR, one entry per CDR3 protein. The sample consists of about 830,000 distinct CDR3 sequences, about 62% of them appearing once. The sequencing sample was made of blood. These receptors all stem from a man aged 25 to 45 in good health. Both conserved end residues are part of each CDR3. The order of the fields is clone size, D gene, V gene, J gene, CDR3 length, CDR3 protein, CDR3 DNA. D genes are given only for firm matches. Only some rows state a clone size, as once, few, many or a class for expanded clones.

clone_size: -; d_call: TRBD1; v_call: TRBV7-9; j_call: TRBJ1-4; cdr3_length: 13; cdr3_aa: CASSTTGGEKLFF; cdr3_nt: TGTGCCAGCAGCACGACAGGGGGGGAAAAACTGTTTTTT
clone_size: -; d_call: -; v_call: TRBV6-5; j_call: TRBJ1-3; cdr3_length: 14; cdr3_aa: CASSRQGSGNTIYF; cdr3_nt: TGTGCCAGCAGTCGGCAGGGGTCTGGAAACACCATATATTTT
clone_size: -; d_call: -; v_call: TRBV28; j_call: TRBJ1-5; cdr3_length: 15; cdr3_aa: CASSSPPGANQPQHF; cdr3_nt: TGTGCCAGCAGCTCCCCCCCCGGGGCGAATCAGCCCCAGCATTTT
clone_size: -; d_call: -; v_call: TRBV27; j_call: TRBJ1-2; cdr3_length: 12; cdr3_aa: CASSPGTTSYTF; cdr3_nt: TGTGCCAGCAGTCCAGGGACGACGAGCTACACCTTC
clone_size: -; d_call: TRBD2; v_call: TRBV4-2; j_call: TRBJ2-7; cdr3_length: 15; cdr3_aa: CASSQISGTSHEQYF; cdr3_nt: TGTGCCAGCAGCCAAATATCCGGGACTAGTCACGAGCAGTACTTC
clone_size: once; d_call: TRBD1; v_call: TRBV4-3; j_call: TRBJ1-1; cdr3_length: 15; cdr3_aa: CASSRSRDRETEAFF; cdr3_nt: TGCGCCAGCAGCAGGAGTCGGGACAGGGAGACTGAAGCTTTCTTT
clone_size: few; d_call: TRBD1; v_call: TRBV12-3/TRBV12-4; j_call: TRBJ2-4; cdr3_length: 12; cdr3_aa: CASRGQGDIQYF; cdr3_nt: TGTGCCAGCAGGGGACAGGGAGACATTCAGTACTTC
clone_size: few; d_call: TRBD2; v_call: TRBV20-1; j_call: TRBJ2-7; cdr3_length: 15; cdr3_aa: CSADSGGPLRGEQYF; cdr3_nt: TGCAGTGCTGATAGCGGGGGGCCCCTGAGGGGCGAGCAGTACTTC
clone_size: -; d_call: TRBD1; v_call: TRBV3-1; j_call: TRBJ1-1; cdr3_length: 15; cdr3_aa: CASSPTTGTNTEAFF; cdr3_nt: TGTGCCAGCAGCCCGACGACAGGGACTAACACTGAAGCTTTCTTT
clone_size: -; d_call: -; v_call: TRBV27; j_call: TRBJ2-5; cdr3_length: 13; cdr3_aa: CASSSQRAETQYF; cdr3_nt: TGTGCCAGCAGTTCCCAGAGGGCAGAGACCCAGTACTTC
clone_size: -; d_call: -; v_call: TRBV12-3/TRBV12-4; j_call: TRBJ1-4; cdr3_length: 11; cdr3_aa: CASSLRTVLFF; cdr3_nt: TGTGCCAGCAGTTTAAGGACAGTACTGTTTTTT
clone_size: -; d_call: TRBD1; v_call: TRBV6-6; j_call: TRBJ2-1; cdr3_length: 16; cdr3_aa: CASSYSSGQGAYEQFF; cdr3_nt: TGTGCCAGCAGTTACTCATCCGGACAGGGGGCGTATGAGCAGTTCTTC
clone_size: -; d_call: -; v_call: TRBV7-2; j_call: TRBJ2-7; cdr3_length: 16; cdr3_aa: CASSLGRAAFRSEQYF; cdr3_nt: TGTGCCAGCAGCTTAGGGAGGGCAGCCTTTAGATCCGAGCAGTACTTC
clone_size: -; d_call: -; v_call: TRBV15; j_call: TRBJ2-7; cdr3_length: 12; cdr3_aa: CATSRGTYEQYF; cdr3_nt: TGTGCCACCAGCAGAGGGACATACGAGCAGTACTTC
clone_size: -; d_call: -; v_call: TRBV7-2; j_call: TRBJ2-7; cdr3_length: 17; cdr3_aa: CASSLITRAFNAYEQYF; cdr3_nt: TGTGCCAGCAGCTTAATCACCAGGGCCTTTAACGCCTACGAGCAGTACTTC
clone_size: -; d_call: -; v_call: TRBV4-3; j_call: TRBJ2-1; cdr3_length: 16; cdr3_aa: CASSQDRGGYSYEQFF; cdr3_nt: TGCGCCAGCAGCCAAGATCGGGGCGGATACTCCTACGAGCAGTTCTTC
clone_size: -; d_call: TRBD2; v_call: TRBV5-6; j_call: TRBJ2-5; cdr3_length: 18; cdr3_aa: CASSLARLAGGLQETQYF; cdr3_nt: TGTGCCAGCAGCTTGGCAAGACTAGCGGGGGGGCTTCAAGAGACCCAGTACTTC
clone_size: once; d_call: -; v_call: TRBV28; j_call: TRBJ2-1; cdr3_length: 14; cdr3_aa: CASSSKGTYNEQFF; cdr3_nt: TGTGCCAGCAGCTCGAAAGGAACGTACAATGAGCAGTTCTTC